This T cell receptor (beta chain) was observed in a study of OX40 agonist ivuxolimab in advanced cancers. Study information: Patients got intravenous ivuxolimab at 0.01 to 10 mg/kg every 2 weeks. One hepatocellular carcinoma and a couple of cutaneous melanoma patients partially responded. Overall study findings and caveats: The average count of expanded clones was higher among CD8+ T cells than among CD4+. Within 6 weeks, CD4+ and CD8+ blood T cells expanded clonally at 0.1 to 3.0 mg/kg.

Sequenced by immunoSEQ multiplex PCR; TCRdb stores in-frame clones only, minus some. The table has about 78,000 clones, around 87% seen once. V lost 1 base to trimming and J lost 1 base, with 7 bases between them. The CDR3 loop spans 14 amino acids. CDR1 MNHNS and CDR2 SASEGT come from the germline V gene. With regard to this clone: Its antigen is unknown.

The specimen comprised CD4+ or CD8+ T cells sorted from blood, sampled in a trial of the OX40 agonist ivuxolimab. The TCR originated in an adult with an advanced solid tumor such as melanoma, head and neck, liver or kidney cancer. The gene calls are TRBV6-1 and TRBJ1-1; D ambiguous. CDR3 sequence (DNA): TGTGCCAGCAGTGAAGGAACAGCGAACACTGAAGCTTTCTTT. As protein: CASSEGTANTEAFF.